This TCR beta chain was obtained from a study of spatial heterogeneity in lung cancer (dated by TCRdb to about 2019). Turning to the overall study: Beta-chain transcripts were consistently detected in greater numbers than alpha-chain transcripts, which likely reflected higher beta-chain transcript abundance. At surgery, over 200 tumor regions, 61 to 65 matched nontumor lung samples and some 54 PBMC samples were TCR-sequenced for both alpha and beta chains. TCR transcript counts in tumor regions correlated strongly with a T cell transcriptional module score from matched bulk RNA-seq. In the raw uncorrected reads, each unique combination of TCR and UMI appeared on average more than ten times. In non-small cell lung cancer, the study made a quantitative comparison of TCR alpha and beta repertoires among multiple tumor regions, matched nontumor lung and blood. The study linked features of the TCR repertoire to counts of nonsynonymous mutations, which were determined by whole-exome sequencing of tumor tissue. What the authors observed across the whole study: Estimated TCR-seq coverage of tumor T cells was only about 7.4% for alpha chains and 13% for beta chains. Additional single-cell paired TCR alpha and beta sequencing was considered necessary to confirm, at a functional level, the hypothesis that regional TCRs recognize regional mutations. The count of ubiquitous expanded TCRs correlated with the count of ubiquitous nonsynonymous mutations, and the count of regional expanded TCRs correlated with the count of regional nonsynonymous mutations. The tumor nonsynonymous mutation count correlated with the number of expanded alpha and beta TCRs within the tumor.

This clonotype is considered medium-sized (0.01 to 0.1%). The antigen it binds to is not known. No base qualities exist here, and no much larger clone lies one base off it. Library preparation was by 5' RACE. The listed sequencing device is NextSeq 500. In the TCR library protocol, a unique molecular identifier was attached to each TCR cDNA molecule so that PCR and sequencing errors could be corrected. The original pipeline was this. TCR identification, UMI-based error correction and CDR3 extraction were all carried out with Decombinator tools. TCRs above a frequency of 2 per 1,000, corresponding to the top 1% of the tumor frequency distribution, were defined as expanded. Expanded tumor TCRs were classed as regional if statistically deemed absent (corrected P<0.05) from at least one tumor region, otherwise ubiquitous. Renyi diversity was calculated using the R vegan package after each repertoire was subsampled 100 times to 5,000 TCRs. CDR3 similarity networks were built from amino acid triplet string-kernel similarity, connecting CDR3s with pairwise similarity above 0.82. TCRdb took the public reads, trimmed them with fastp at Q25, ran MiXCR for clone calling and kept in-frame beta chains. Every entry covers one CDR3 protein and lists the most common genes and DNA from its rows. TCRdb's processing, not the authors' own work, is the source of the V and J calls. This sample gives fewer than 7,500 distinct CDR3 sequences in total; about an eighth of them show up just once. The top ten clonotypes cover 15% of the sample.

Inclusive of the bounding cysteine and phenylalanine, the CDR3 is 13 residues long. Only the CDR3 DNA stays, 39 bases, in frame from base 1. Cut back by 3 bases and 7 bases, the V and J ends lie 10 bases apart. Via the germline V gene, CDR1 is SGHTA and CDR2 FQGTGA. Per the publication, the time point label means: sample taken at primary tumor resection. The donors were some 76 patients from the lung TRACERx cohort who had early-stage, untreated non-small cell lung cancer. Without any cell sorting, TCR sequencing was performed on whole RNA extracted either from tumor and nontumor lung tissue or from cryopreserved PBMC samples. Only patients with enough RNA available from two or more tumor regions were chosen for TCR sequencing. A lung pathologist reviewed the tumor and adjacent nontumor lung specimens before the specimens were selected.

This sequence was found in a female donor with early-stage non-small cell lung cancer. The sequences come from lung tumor tissue, collected at surgery. The V and J genes are TRBV7-3 and TRBJ1-5; no confident D gene assignment can be made. Read as DNA, the sequence is TGTGCCAGCAGCTTGGACCCGGGCCAGCCCCAGCATTTT. Its product reads: CASSLDPGQPQHF.